The T cell receptor beta chain described here comes from a study of blood T cell repertoires in COVID-19. At the level of the study: Sample material is recorded as cDNA or gDNA derived from T cells, B-cell-depleted T cells, or PBMCs.

CDR1 is LNHDA, CDR2 SQIVND, per germline (reference sequence). Trimming cost V 6 bases and J 4 bases; bases outside gene matches: 5. The CDR3 loop spans 14 amino acids. In Cohort 3, a recovered donor had either two negative PCRs, clearance, or symptom resolution. Original handling: Amplified reference gene primers provided the basis for estimating nucleated cell counts. Using immunoSEQ multiplex PCR, the repertoire was profiled, and TCRdb retains in-frame clones only, with some absent. The V and J calls and clone size come from that table; D and trimming were worked out from the DNA. The sample lists 150,000 to 250,000 clones, 87% occurring once.

The sample consisted of PBMCs or T cells enriched from blood (not recorded which). The chain combines TRBV19 with TRBJ2-5; 10 nucleotides match TRBD1. This clonotype originated in a woman aged 30 to 39 who had recovered from COVID-19. Here the CDR3 DNA reads TGTGCCAGTAGCTCGACAGGGGGCAGAGAGACCCAGTACTTC. Amino acid sequence: CASSSTGGRETQYF.